The table lists the clone carrying this T cell receptor beta chain with a few counts. Its cognate antigen is unknown. Using RNA template, CDR3s of TCR alpha and beta were amplified with iRepertoire arm-PCR. TCRdb used MiXCR to reprocess the multiplex PCR reads, holding one entry per CDR3 protein. The sample lists around 190,000 distinct CDR3 sequences, over 40% seen once, with 5.2% in the top ten. This specimen comes from a study of glioma-infiltrating T cells. Overall study findings and caveats: Gliomas, especially low-grade, showed above-expected tissue-blood divergence; non-neoplastic patients showed below. Only very few CDR3 sequences appeared in both tissue and blood.

V dropped 6 bases and J dropped 0 bases, with 15 bases sitting between them. CDR1 SQVTM and CDR2 ANQGSEA come from the germline V gene. This CDR3 is 14 amino acids long. Sequencing used glioma tissue, nonneoplastic brain tissue, or PBMCs (not recorded which). This clonotype originated in a human donor with low-grade glioma or glioblastoma, undergoing nonglioma brain surgery, or in good health (not recorded which). The chain employs TRBV29-1 and TRBJ2-7; D not certain. This chain's CDR3 is CSVARAQSSYEQYF. The CDR3 DNA reads TGCAGCGTGGCCCGGGCACAGAGCTCCTACGAGCAGTACTTC.